Reported below is one TCR beta chain. Its cognate antigen is unknown. Unexposed donor CD4+ T cells date from 2011-2018, before the COVID-19 pandemic. After about 11 days of culture, CD4+ T cells were isolated. The sample belongs to a study of CD4 T cells in relation to SARS-CoV-2 and coronaviruses. Across the whole study: TCR beta CDR3s were sequenced after 10-day antigen culture of PBMCs. Notes on the study in general: Crossreactive clones expanded significantly less to SARS-CoV-2 than monoreactive clones.

Trimming cost V 4 bases and J 5 bases, with 12 bases left between them. Germline V gene data show CDR1 as SGHTA and CDR2 as FQGNSA. The CDR3 consists of 14 residues. Some clones are missing from TCRdb's copy, which holds only in-frame ones; the method was immunoSEQ multiplex PCR. The sample includes 20,000 to 25,000 clones, about 70% of them seen just once. The TCR sequence derives from a human donor in good health. This sequence joins TRBV7-2 and TRBJ1-3; D is possibly TRBD1 (6 bases). Sequenced material: CD4+ T cells from PBMCs, cultured in vitro. CDR3 nucleotide sequence: TGTGCCAGCAGCTCACAGGGAATCCGAAACACCATATATTTT. Translated, it gives CASSSQGIRNTIYF.